The rows below give T cell receptor beta chains drawn from one sample of a study of T cell changes during pregnancy in multiple sclerosis. This table comes from immunoSEQ multiplex PCR, and its TCRdb copy is limited to in-frame clones, with some not included. The sample shows over 65,000 clones, roughly nine tenths of them seen only once. Specimen: peripheral blood, collected in the second trimester of pregnancy. The receptors were sampled from a female donor with multiple sclerosis, enrolled in a pregnancy study. Both conserved end residues are part of each CDR3. D genes are given only for firm matches. Clone sizes are given selectively: once, few, many, or a class where the clone is expanded.

V	size	J	D	CDR3	DNA
TRBV5-1	-	TRBJ2-3	-	CASSLPGEDTQYF	TGCGCCAGCAGCTTGCCAGGTGAGGATACGCAGTATTTT
TRBV14	-	TRBJ2-6	TRBD2	CASSRGLAGVGANVLTF	TGTGCCAGCAGCCGGGGACTAGCGGGGGTTGGGGCCAACGTCCTGACTTTC
TRBV11-2	-	TRBJ1-1	-	CASSLGVGAEAFF	TGTGCCAGCAGCTTAGGAGTTGGTGCTGAAGCTTTCTTT
TRBV19	-	TRBJ1-1	-	CASSILQGKNTEAFF	TGTGCCAGTAGTATCCTTCAGGGAAAGAACACTGAAGCTTTCTTT
TRBV11-1	-	TRBJ2-3	-	CASSLVTGFADTQYF	TGTGCCAGCAGCTTAGTTACGGGGTTCGCAGATACGCAGTATTTT
TRBV7-2	-	TRBJ2-3	-	CASSWAGDTQYF	TGTGCCAGCAGCTGGGCGGGAGATACGCAGTATTTT
TRBV7-2	-	TRBJ2-1	TRBD2	CASSLRHAGTSGGYEQFF	TGTGCCAGCAGCTTGCGGCACGCCGGGACTAGCGGGGGTTATGAGCAGTTCTTC
TRBV5-4	-	TRBJ1-6	-	CASSWGGSLYNSPLHF	TGTGCCAGCAGCTGGGGGGGTTCCCTCTATAATTCACCCCTCCACTTT
TRBV9	once	TRBJ1-6	-	CASSVGGAAPLHF	TGTGCCAGCAGCGTAGGTGGCGCGGCACCCCTCCACTTT
TRBV9	-	TRBJ1-2	TRBD1	CASSPPPGTGGYVYGYTF	TGTGCCAGCAGCCCACCACCCGGGACAGGGGGCTATGTCTATGGCTACACCTTC